This TCR beta chain comes out of a study of shared clonotypes between healthy human individuals. Study-wide context: Researchers assigned three CD4 naive, three CD4 memory, two CD8 naive and one CD8 memory plate to each donor. Study observations and caveats: Sequencing depth was expected to influence donor clonotype sharing. Having only a few donors restricted how much genetic and exposure-history diversity was captured. Naive subsets, compared against memory subsets, generally had larger estimated richness values.

Comments on this clone: Its antigen is still unknown.

The naive CD8 fraction comprised CD45RO-negative cells positively selected for CCR7 and excluded terminally differentiated effector memory CD45RA+ cells. The data were produced by immunoSEQ multiplex PCR, yet TCRdb's version contains in-frame clones alone and is incomplete. The table lists approximately 1.9 million clones, 85% to 95% of them singletons. The material sequenced was naive CD8+ T cells from PBMCs. The TCR originated in a man aged 18 to 35 in good health. Some clones in this sample may be carry-over from other donors' samples.

The DNA of the CDR3 is TGTGCCAGCAGCTTAGAAGCTAGCGGGAATGAGCAGTTCTTC. Its translation: CASSLEASGNEQFF. The V gene is TRBV11-2, the J gene TRBJ2-1; TRBD2 aligns across 8 bases. Germline lookup yields CDR1 SGHAT and CDR2 FQNNGV. Trimming cost V 0 bases and J 7 bases; bases outside gene matches: 2. CDR3 length: 14 amino acids. The full variable domain, with the rest looked up from reference TRBV11-2 and TRBJ2-1, is EAGVAQSPRYKIIEKRQSVAFWCNPISGHATLYWYQQILGQGPKLLIQFQNNGVVDDSQLPKDRFSAERLKGVDSTLKIQPAKLEDSAVYLCASSLEASGNEQFFGPGTRLTVL.